This TCR beta chain was documented in a study of blood T cells in healthy people across ages. This CDR3 is 11 amino acids long. Germline V gene lookup returns CDR1 DFQATT and CDR2 SNEGSKA (reference sequence). On this clonotype itself: Germline and junction disagree at one end, which may indicate a read error.

Then a second PCR, running roughly 6 to 11 cycles, was carried out with a sample-barcoded 5' primer and a J-beta primer mix. TCRdb re-called the 5' RACE reads through MiXCR, storing one row per CDR3 protein. The sample lists approximately 900,000 distinct CDR3 sequences, 25% to 30% seen once, with 10% in the top ten. The same data also contributed to another study, on T cells of mothers and their children.

V usage is TRBV20-1 and J usage is TRBJ2-7, with D perhaps TRBD1 (5 bases). This receptor was taken from a middle-aged woman in good health. Specimen: blood. In DNA form, the CDR3 reads TGTAGGATGGTGGGGCCGTACGAGCAGTACTTC. Encoded protein: CRMVGPYEQYF.